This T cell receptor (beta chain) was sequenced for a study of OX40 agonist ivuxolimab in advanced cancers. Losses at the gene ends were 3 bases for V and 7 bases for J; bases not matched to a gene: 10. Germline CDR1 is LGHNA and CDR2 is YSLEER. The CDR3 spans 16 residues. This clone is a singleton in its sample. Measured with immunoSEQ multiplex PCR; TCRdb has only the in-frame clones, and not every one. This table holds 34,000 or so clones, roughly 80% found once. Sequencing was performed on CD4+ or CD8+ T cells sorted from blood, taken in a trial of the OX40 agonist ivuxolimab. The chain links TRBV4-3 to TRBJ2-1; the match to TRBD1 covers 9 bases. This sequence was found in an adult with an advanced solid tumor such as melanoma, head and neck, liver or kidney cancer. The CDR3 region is CASSQPDRGGFNEQFF. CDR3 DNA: TGCGCCAGCAGCCAGCCGGACAGGGGAGGGTTTAATGAGCAGTTCTTC.